Each of the 19 T cell receptor beta chains below was sequenced from the same sample in a study of siplizumab effects on memory and regulatory T cells. Clones were sequenced by immunoSEQ multiplex PCR, and TCRdb holds only the in-frame ones, with some missing. The data contain approximately 100,000 clones, over 90% of them singletons. The sample taken for sequencing was Tregs sorted from blood. The receptor source for this set is a human donor in good health.

The genes are TRBV7-3 and TRBJ2-2, with TRBD1 matching over 9 bases. The germline V gene has CDR1 SGHTA and CDR2 FQGTGA. The trim removed 0 bases at V and 8 bases at J, leaving 10 bases unmatched. This CDR3 has 17 residues. The CDR3 sequence is CASSLTRDRVSAGELFF. The CDR3 region has the DNA TGTGCCAGCAGCTTAACCCGGGACAGGGTCTCGGCTGGGGAGCTGTTTTTT.

The gene calls are TRBV5-4 and TRBJ2-5; D uncertain. CDR1 is SGHNT and CDR2 is YYREEE in the germline V gene (reference sequence). V was shortened by 1 base and J by 5 bases, with 9 bases between the two germline ends. The CDR3 runs 13 residues. The CDR3 DNA is TGTGCCAGCAGCTTGTGGCAGTTCGAGACCCAGTACTTC. This sequence encodes CASSLWQFETQYF.

The rearrangement uses TRBV5-1 and TRBJ2-5; 10 bases map to TRBD2. This CDR3 has 16 residues. Germline CDR1 is SGHRS and CDR2 is YFSETQ. The trim removed 4 bases at V and 5 bases at J, leaving 11 bases unmatched. The CDR3 spells CASSRPSGGNRETQYF. Written as DNA, the CDR3 is TGCGCCAGCAGCCGTCCTAGCGGGGGTAATAGGGAGACCCAGTACTTC. Using reference TRBV5-1 and TRBJ2-5 for the parts outside the CDR3, the full variable domain is KAGVTQTPRYLIKTRGQQVTLSCSPISGHRSVSWYQQTPGQGLQFLFEYFSETQRNKGNFPGRFSGRQFSNSRSEMNVSTLELGDSALYLCASSRPSGGNRETQYFGPGTRLLVL.

V gene TRBV10-2 combines with J gene TRBJ2-7, with 7 bases aligning to TRBD1. Trimming took 6 bases from V and 0 from J; bases not matched to a gene: 11. The CDR3 spans 16 residues. Germline-derived CDR1 and CDR2 are WSHSY and SAAADI. The CDR3 nucleotides are TGCGCCAGCAGACGCGCTCCGGGACAGCTCTCCTACGAGCAGTACTTC. Protein sequence: CASRRAPGQLSYEQYF.

The chain has TRBV5-1 and TRBJ1-5; weak D call: TRBD1 (5 bases). The V gene's germline CDR1 is SGHRS and CDR2 YFSETQ. The V gene lost 1 base and the J gene lost 5 bases, with 13 bases spanning the gap. CDR3 size: 15 residues. The DNA for the CDR3 is TGCGCCAGCAGCTTGTGGGGGACGGGCGATCAGCCCCAGCATTTT. Amino acid sequence: CASSLWGTGDQPQHF.

This chain connects TRBV7-9 to TRBJ1-2, with 8 nucleotides matching TRBD1. CDR1 and CDR2 (germline): SEHNR, FQNEAQ (reference sequence). The CDR3 has 14 amino acids. J was trimmed by 2 bases and V by 5 bases; bases with no gene match: 4. CDR3 sequence reads: CASSDRTGNYGYTF. DNA for the CDR3: TGTGCCAGCAGCGATCGGACAGGGAACTATGGCTACACCTTC.

The chain employs TRBV5-4 and TRBJ1-2, with a tentative D call TRBD1 (5 bases). Per germline, CDR1 SGHNT and CDR2 YYREEE (reference sequence). V was trimmed by 5 bases and J by 6 bases, leaving 14 bases between them. The CDR3 is made up of 13 amino acids. CDR3 residues: CASREGMGHGYTF. CDR3 nucleotides: TGTGCCAGCAGGGAGGGGATGGGTCATGGCTACACCTTC.

This clone was detected only once. The CDR3 here is CASSDRVSYEQYF. CDR3 coding DNA: TGTGCCAGCTCAGACAGGGTGTCCTACGAGCAGTACTTC. The chain joins TRBV2 to TRBJ2-7; 7 positions match TRBD1. The CDR3 has 13 amino acids. Germline CDR1 reads SNHLY; CDR2 reads FYNNEI. V dropped 8 bases and J dropped 1; count of bases not matched to a gene: 5.

This chain uses TRBV5-4 with TRBJ2-1; 9 bases are shared with TRBD2. The CDR3 sequence is 14 residues long. Germline values: CDR1 SGHNT, CDR2 YYREEE (reference sequence). With V trimmed by 9 bases and J by 0 bases, 4 bases remained unmatched. CDR3 nucleotides: TGTGCCACTAGCGGGACCTCCTCCTACAATGAGCAGTTCTTC. Its protein product is CATSGTSSYNEQFF.

The chain carries TRBV20-1 and TRBJ2-1; tentatively, D is TRBD2 (5 bases). This CDR3 is 11 amino acids long. The V gene's germline CDR1 is DFQATT and CDR2 SNEGSKA (reference sequence). V was trimmed by 1 base and J by 11 bases, leaving 9 bases between them. CDR3 amino acids: CSARAATKQFF. CDR3 in DNA: TGCAGTGCTAGAGCGGCGACTAAGCAGTTCTTC.

V usage is TRBV5-4 and J usage is TRBJ2-1, with TRBD2 identical over 14 bases. Germline CDR1 SGHNT, CDR2 YYREEE (reference sequence). The CDR3 is 18 residues long. The junction had 10 bases not matched to a gene; V was cut back by 4 bases and J by 4 bases. The CDR3, as DNA: TGTGCCAGCAGCCCCCCATTGTGGACTAGCGGGGGGTACAATGAGCAGTTCTTC. This encodes CASSPPLWTSGGYNEQFF.

The rearrangement uses TRBV9 and TRBJ2-3; no clear D gene. V was shortened by 3 bases and J by 2 bases, with 13 bases between the two germline ends. Germline lookup yields CDR1 SGDLS and CDR2 YYNGEE. This CDR3 contains 15 residues. CDR3 nucleotides: TGTGCCAGCAGCGCGCTCGGGCGGATCACAGATACGCAGTATTTT. Protein sequence: CASSALGRITDTQYF.

This clone was detected once. The chain links TRBV23-1 to TRBJ1-5; 8 bases are shared with TRBD1. TRBV23-1 belongs to the ORF category, with a function that is uncertain. The CDR3 is made up of 18 amino acids. Trimming took 4 bases from V and 4 from J; bases not matched to a gene: 15. CDR3 loop: CASSLMPTPDRGNQPQHF. The CDR3 DNA sequence: TGCGCCAGCAGTCTAATGCCCACCCCCGACAGGGGAAATCAGCCCCAGCATTTT.

In its sample, this clone was seen a few times. V usage is TRBV6-1 and J usage is TRBJ2-3; 12 bases match TRBD2. With 7 bases clipped from V and 4 bases from J, the junction kept 3 bases outside the gene matches. The CDR3 loop spans 14 amino acids. Germline CDR1 MNHNS, CDR2 SASEGT. The CDR3 protein is CASTTSGSPDTQYF. CDR3 coding DNA: TGTGCCAGCACGACTAGCGGGAGCCCAGATACGCAGTATTTT.

This chain joins TRBV7-8 and TRBJ2-2, with D possibly TRBD2 on 5 matching bases. Germline V gene lookup returns CDR1 SGHVS and CDR2 FQNEAQ. The V end was cut by 1 base, the J end by 4 bases, with 10 bases between. This CDR3 contains 15 residues. The CDR3 here is CASSLVGVSTGELFF. As DNA, the CDR3 is TGTGCCAGCAGCTTAGTCGGGGTGAGCACCGGGGAGCTGTTTTTT.

The rearrangement joins TRBV19 to TRBJ1-1, with a weak D call TRBD1 (5 bases). V was pared by 4 bases and J by 5 bases, with 8 bases between. This CDR3 spans 12 amino acids. Looked up from germline, CDR1 is LNHDA and CDR2 is SQIVND (reference sequence). The CDR3 reads CASSKGWTEAFF. The CDR3 bases are TGTGCCAGTAGTAAGGGGTGGACTGAAGCTTTCTTT.

V gene TRBV7-6 combines with J gene TRBJ2-7, with D unresolved. Trimming took off 2 bases at V and 3 bases at J, with 11 bases between the two ends. The V gene's germline CDR1 is SGHVS and CDR2 FNYEAQ. The CDR3 contains 14 residues. CDR3: CASSLLGERYEQYF. CDR3 DNA: TGTGCCAGCAGCTTACTTGGTGAACGCTACGAGCAGTACTTC.

By sample fraction, this clone is medium-sized. The chain recombines TRBV10-3 with TRBJ1-3; D might be TRBD1 (6 bases). The germline V and J ends were trimmed by 4 bases and 0 bases, with 10 bases remaining between them. The germline V gene encodes CDR1 ENHRY and CDR2 SYGVKD. The CDR3 is made up of 15 amino acids. CDR3: CAISAGQLSGNTIYF. CDR3 coding DNA: TGTGCCATCAGTGCGGGACAACTCTCTGGAAACACCATATATTTT.

In its sample, this clone was seen once. V usage is TRBV5-6 and J usage is TRBJ1-5; D unresolved. V was trimmed by 0 bases and J by 2 bases, leaving 12 bases between them. This CDR3 region has 16 residues. The germline CDR1 and CDR2 sequences are SGHDT and YYEEEE. CDR3 sequence (DNA): TGTGCCAGCAGCTTGGCCAAAGGGCTCGGCAATCAGCCCCAGCATTTT. It codes for CASSLAKGLGNQPQHF.